The 9 T cell receptor beta chains below were found in one sample sequenced in a study of blood T cell repertoires in COVID-19. The protocol was immunoSEQ multiplex PCR, while the TCRdb copy is restricted to in-frame clones and leaves out a portion. The top ten clones hold less than 2% of a sample with 150,000 to 200,000 clones, about 92% of them seen once. The source material was peripheral blood. The receptors here all came from a woman in her sixties with COVID-19, enrolled during active disease.

V gene TRBV19 combines with J gene TRBJ1-1, with TRBD1 identical over 9 bases. CDR3 length: 15 amino acids. V was clipped by 5 bases and J by 5 bases; unmatched bases: 9. Germline V gene sequence: CDR1 LNHDA, CDR2 SQIVND (reference sequence). DNA of the CDR3: TGTGCCAGTAGTCTTATCGGACAGGGGAGGACTGAAGCTTTCTTT. It codes for CASSLIGQGRTEAFF.

The genes are TRBV7-3 and TRBJ1-1; 8 bases match TRBD1. V was pared by 0 bases and J by 10 bases, with 4 bases of the junction left unmatched. Per germline, CDR1 SGHTA and CDR2 FQGTGA. The CDR3 totals 13 residues. CDR3 amino acids: CASSLTGTGAAFF. CDR3 in DNA: TGTGCCAGCAGCTTAACTGGGACAGGAGCAGCTTTCTTT.

CDR3 sequence: CASSQGRVGTDTQYF. The CDR3 region has the DNA TGTGCCAGCAGCCAAGGCAGGGTGGGGACAGATACGCAGTATTTT. The chain links TRBV14 to TRBJ2-3, with a possible D match to TRBD1 (5 bases). This CDR3 region has 15 residues. Trimming removed 1 base at V and 3 bases at J, with 11 bases between. Germline V gives CDR1 SGHDN, CDR2 FVKESK.

The genes are TRBV5-1 and TRBJ1-4; D is perhaps TRBD1 (6 bases). The V end lost 0 bases, the J end lost 7 bases, and 16 bases lay between the germline ends. The CDR3 loop spans 16 amino acids. From germline, CDR1 is SGHRS and CDR2 YFSETQ. The CDR3 DNA reads as TGCGCCAGCAGCTTGGCAGGGGCAGGGGTTCGTGAAAAACTGTTTTTT. It encodes CASSLAGAGVREKLFF. The complete variable domain, with remaining parts taken from reference TRBV5-1 and TRBJ1-4, reads KAGVTQTPRYLIKTRGQQVTLSCSPISGHRSVSWYQQTPGQGLQFLFEYFSETQRNKGNFPGRFSGRQFSNSRSEMNVSTLELGDSALYLCASSLAGAGVREKLFFGSGTQLSVL.

V usage is TRBV4-2 and J usage is TRBJ1-5; 7 bases are shared with TRBD1. J gave up 8 bases and V 4 bases, and 11 bases lay outside the gene matches. Germline CDR1 is LGHNA and CDR2 is YNFKEQ. This CDR3 has 15 amino acids. The CDR3 region is CASSRRGDSAEPQHF. Here the CDR3 DNA reads TGTGCCAGCAGCCGAAGGGGGGACAGCGCGGAGCCCCAGCATTTT.

The gene calls are TRBV7-2 and TRBJ1-2, with D unresolved. Per the germline V gene, CDR1 is SGHTA and CDR2 is FQGNSA. This CDR3 contains 15 residues. V dropped 1 base and J dropped 3 bases, with 12 bases sitting between them. As DNA, the CDR3 is TGTGCCAGCAGCTTAGAGCCAGGCCCTTACTATGGCTACACCTTC. This encodes CASSLEPGPYYGYTF. The full variable domain, completed using reference TRBV7-2 and TRBJ1-2, is GAGVSQSPSNKVTEKGKDVELRCDPISGHTALYWYRQSLGQGLEFLIYFQGNSAPDKSGLPSDRFSAERTGGSVSTLTIQRTQQEDSAVYLCASSLEPGPYYGYTFGSGTRLTVV.

The genes are TRBV6-5 and TRBJ2-7, with D uncertain. CDR3 size: 13 residues. Germline V gene data show CDR1 as MNHEY and CDR2 as SVGAGI. The ends were cut back, 10 bases at V and 3 bases at J, with 16 bases in the middle. In nucleotides, the CDR3 is TGTGCCACCTCAGAATCTTACCTCTACGAGCAGTACTTC. Residues: CATSESYLYEQYF.

The chain links TRBV5-1 to TRBJ1-6, with D hard to call. This CDR3 is 14 amino acids long. V lost 0 bases to trimming and J lost 9 bases, with 10 bases between them. Germline CDR1 is SGHRS and CDR2 is YFSETQ. The CDR3 DNA reads as TGCGCCAGCAGCTTGGATCTTGGCAGTTCACCCCTCCACTTT. This gives the protein CASSLDLGSSPLHF. Filled out from reference TRBV5-1 and TRBJ1-6, the complete variable domain reads KAGVTQTPRYLIKTRGQQVTLSCSPISGHRSVSWYQQTPGQGLQFLFEYFSETQRNKGNFPGRFSGRQFSNSRSEMNVSTLELGDSALYLCASSLDLGSSPLHFGNGTRLTVT.

This chain uses TRBV6-2 or TRBV6-3 with TRBJ2-7; TRBD1 matches 9 bases. Germline CDR1 is MNHEY and CDR2 is SVGEGT. The CDR3 runs to 16 residues. V lost 7 bases and J lost 4; bases outside the gene matches: 14. CDR3 sequence: CASNPVGTGLIYEQYF. CDR3 nucleotides: TGTGCCAGCAACCCGGTAGGGACAGGGTTGATTTACGAGCAGTACTTC.